The 27 T cell receptor beta chains in this list originate from one sample, sequenced in a study of identical twins. TCRdb itself ran the 5' RACE reads through MiXCR, one entry per CDR3 protein. The table includes approximately 590,000 distinct CDR3 sequences, around a tenth detected once. This sample was also put to use in a study of yellow fever vaccine responses in identical twins.

Sequencing was carried out using PBMCs. These receptors were taken from a woman in her late teens or twenties in good health.

This clonotype was observed once. This rearrangement joins TRBV27 to TRBJ2-5; no clear D. V dropped 5 bases and J dropped 2 bases, with 15 bases sitting between them. From germline, CDR1 is MNHEY and CDR2 SMNVEV (reference sequence). The CDR3 contains 15 residues. The CDR3 bases are TGTGCCAGCAGTCCCTATAGGTTGGGGCAAGAGACCCAGTACTTC. This translates into CASSPYRLGQETQYF.

The CDR3 region is CSASSGLFRETQYF. CDR3 DNA: TGCAGTGCTTCGAGTGGCCTCTTCAGGGAGACCCAGTACTTC. The V and J genes are TRBV20-1 and TRBJ2-5; D call uncertain. The V gene's germline CDR1 is DFQATT and CDR2 SNEGSKA (reference sequence). This CDR3 contains 14 residues. V was trimmed by 5 bases and J by 5 bases, leaving 18 bases between them.

The table lists this clonotype with a few counts. The CDR3 DNA reads TGTGCCAGCAGCTTACGGGGGTCCAATTCACCCCTCCACTTT. It encodes CASSLRGSNSPLHF. The rearrangement links TRBV7-2 to TRBJ1-6; a weak D match, TRBD1 (5 bases). The CDR3 extends over 14 amino acids. Germline CDR1 is SGHTA and CDR2 is FQGNSA. The germline V and J ends were trimmed by 2 bases and 7 bases, with 9 bases remaining between them.

This chain connects TRBV4-3 to TRBJ2-1; D call uncertain. Trimming took off 1 base at V and 7 bases at J, with 11 bases between the two ends. CDR3 length equals 14 residues. Per the germline V gene, CDR1 is LGHNA and CDR2 is YSLEER. The CDR3 DNA follows: TGCGCCAGCAGCCAAGGGGTGGGTAGGAATGAGCAGTTCTTC. Its translation: CASSQGVGRNEQFF.

A few counts support this clonotype. The genes are TRBV27 and TRBJ2-7; D unresolved. V lost 5 bases and J 0 bases, leaving 8 bases between the germline ends. The CDR3 has 13 residues. The germline V gene encodes CDR1 MNHEY and CDR2 SMNVEV (reference sequence). The CDR3 here is CASSPSPSYEQYF. In DNA form, the CDR3 reads TGTGCCAGCAGTCCATCGCCCTCCTACGAGCAGTACTTC.

The chain employs TRBV7-8 and TRBJ2-7; 9 nucleotides agree with TRBD1. Germline lookup yields CDR1 SGHVS and CDR2 FQNEAQ. The CDR3 contains 13 residues. The J segment lost 3 bases and the V segment lost 6 bases, leaving 3 bases of the junction unmatched. The CDR3 sequence is CASRQGAFYEQYF. The CDR3 DNA sequence: TGTGCCAGCAGACAGGGGGCATTCTACGAGCAGTACTTC.

This sequence joins TRBV29-1 and TRBJ2-1; TRBD1 matches at 8 bases. The J segment lost 6 bases and the V segment lost 8 bases, leaving 6 bases of the junction unmatched. The V gene's germline CDR1 is SQVTM and CDR2 ANQGSEA. The length of the CDR3 is 12 residues. The CDR3 nucleotides read TGCAGCTATGAAGACAGGGGCAATGAGCAGTTCTTC. This translates into CSYEDRGNEQFF.

This clonotype was seen ten or more times. The rearrangement joins TRBV29-1 to TRBJ2-5, with D perhaps matching TRBD1 (7 bases). Germline V lookup: CDR1 SQVTM, CDR2 ANQGSEA. V was cut by 7 bases and J by 10 bases, with 16 bases left in between. This CDR3 region has 11 residues. The CDR3 loop reads CSAGGTVNQYF. In nucleotides, the CDR3 is TGCAGCGCCGGAGGGACAGTTAACCAGTACTTC.

This clonotype was seen at least ten times. A junction boundary mismatches the germline segment, possibly from a read error. The V and J genes are TRBV7-2 and TRBJ2-3; TRBD2 might be the D (5 bases). The CDR3 length is 13 residues. Germline V CDR1 and CDR2: SGHTA, FQGNSA. Written as DNA, the CDR3 is TGTGCCAGCAGATTAGACTATTATGATACGCAGTATTTT. The encoded protein is CASRLDYYDTQYF. Using reference TRBV7-2 and TRBJ2-3 for the parts outside the CDR3, the full variable domain is GAGVSQSPSNKVTEKGKDVELRCDPISGHTALYWYRQSLGQGLEFLIYFQGNSAPDKSGLPSDRFSAERTGGSVSTLTIQRTQQEDSAVYLCASRLDYYDTQYFGPGTRLTVL.

The sample holds a few counts of this clonotype. At one boundary the junction diverges from the germline segment, which might be a read error. The rearrangement joins TRBV7-6 to TRBJ2-1; 13 bases align to TRBD2. The V gene's germline CDR1 is SGHVS and CDR2 FNYEAQ. This CDR3 has 20 amino acids. DNA of the CDR3: TGTGCCAGCAGCCTAGCTTTAAGGACTAGCGGGAGCCTCGTGTACAATGAGCAGTTCTTC. Its protein product is CASSLALRTSGSLVYNEQFF.

This clonotype was picked up many times. V usage is TRBV11-2 and J usage is TRBJ1-2, with D unclear. The length of the CDR3 is 17 residues. V lost 2 bases to trimming and J lost 0 bases, with 16 bases between them. The V gene's germline CDR1 is SGHAT and CDR2 FQNNGV. CDR3 sequence: CASSLRSAGLTNYGYTF. CDR3 coding DNA: TGTGCCAGCAGCTTAAGATCGGCAGGACTTACTAACTATGGCTACACCTTC.

V gene TRBV2 combines with J gene TRBJ1-3, with TRBD1 matching over 10 bases. V shed 7 bases, J shed 4 bases, and the junction held 10 bases outside the gene matches. The CDR3 runs 16 residues. CDR1 is SNHLY, CDR2 FYNNEI, per germline. CDR3 nucleotides: TGTGCCAGCACCCCGGGGGACAGGGGATCGGGAAACACCATATATTTT. Its protein product is CASTPGDRGSGNTIYF.

The sample holds many counts of this clonotype. The chain links TRBV14 to TRBJ2-1; D is ambiguous. Trimming took off 7 bases at V and 0 bases at J, with 7 bases between the two ends. Germline V gene sequence: CDR1 SGHDN, CDR2 FVKESK. The CDR3 is 13 residues long. The CDR3 DNA reads as TGTGCCAGCAATGAGAACTCCTACAATGAGCAGTTCTTC. Residues: CASNENSYNEQFF.

This clonotype showed up many times. This sequence joins TRBV6-4 and TRBJ2-1, with D tentatively TRBD1 (5 bases). Germline V CDR1 and CDR2: MRHNA, SNTAGT. The CDR3 runs to 13 residues. Trimming took 0 bases from V and 8 from J, leaving 8 bases between them. The CDR3 bases are TGTGCCAGCAGTGACTCGGACACCCATGAGCAGTTCTTC. This sequence encodes CASSDSDTHEQFF.

The J gene is TRBJ2-2, the V gene TRBV10-3; tentatively, D is TRBD1 or TRBD2 (6 bases each). This CDR3 comprises 13 residues. Germline CDR1 reads ENHRY; CDR2 reads SYGVKD. Trimming removed 9 bases at V and 3 bases at J, with 11 bases between. CDR3 in amino acids: CAMGGRDTGELFF. For the CDR3, the DNA is TGTGCCATGGGGGGCCGGGACACCGGGGAGCTGTTTTTT.

The table lists this clonotype with a few counts. This chain joins TRBV4-3 and TRBJ2-3, with 9 bases matching TRBD2. J gave up 0 bases and V 0 bases, and 7 bases lay outside the gene matches. This CDR3 contains 18 residues. Germline V gives CDR1 LGHNA, CDR2 YSLEER. The CDR3 DNA follows: TGCGCCAGCAGCCAAGATAGGCGCGCGGGAGGGAGCACAGATACGCAGTATTTT. Residues: CASSQDRRAGGSTDTQYF.

The chain joins TRBV19 to TRBJ2-3; 7 bases agree with TRBD2. V lost 5 bases, J lost 0 bases, and 2 bases stayed unmatched. The CDR3 consists of 14 residues. Per germline, CDR1 LNHDA and CDR2 SQIVND (reference sequence). CDR3 in DNA: TGTGCCAGTAGTCGGGGGGAAAGCACAGATACGCAGTATTTT. This encodes CASSRGESTDTQYF.

This clonotype was recorded many times. The gene calls are TRBV6-5 and TRBJ2-1; D might be TRBD2 (6 bases). CDR1 is MNHEY and CDR2 is SVGAGI in the germline V gene. Trimming cost V 0 bases and J 1 base, with 7 bases left between them. The CDR3 runs 15 residues. CDR3 nucleotide sequence: TGTGCCAGCAGTTACTCCGGGACTTCCTACAATGAGCAGTTCTTC. As protein: CASSYSGTSYNEQFF.

This clonotype was seen repeatedly, ten times or more. The genes are TRBV12-3 or TRBV12-4 and TRBJ2-7; D remains unclear. The CDR3 is made up of 13 amino acids. V was shortened by 6 bases and J by 0 bases, with 9 bases between the two germline ends. The CDR3 is CASRKLSSYEQYF. The CDR3 DNA reads as TGTGCCAGCAGAAAACTGAGCTCCTACGAGCAGTACTTC.

The V call is TRBV6-6, the J call TRBJ1-1; possibly TRBD1 for D (5 bases). The CDR3 extends over 13 amino acids. CDR1 MNHNY and CDR2 SVGAGI come from the germline V gene (reference sequence). Between the trimmed V and J ends, which lost 6 bases and 3 bases, there was a span of 11 bases. In nucleotides, the CDR3 is TGTGCCAGCAGGGCAGCGGGGGACACTGAAGCTTTCTTT. The encoded protein is CASRAAGDTEAFF.

On this clonotype: This may be a read error, as it is one base from a much larger clone. The chain is built from TRBV5-1 and TRBJ1-4; 8 bases align to TRBD1. The CDR3 loop spans 18 amino acids. Germline CDR1 is SGHRS and CDR2 is YFSETQ. In DNA form, the CDR3 reads TGCGTCAGCAGCTTGGTCGGGCGGAGGACAGGGCTTAATGAAAAACTGTTTTTT. Translating it yields CVSSLVGRRTGLNEKLFF.

This clonotype showed up many times. The V and J genes are TRBV6-2 or TRBV6-3 and TRBJ2-1; 11 bases fit TRBD2. This CDR3 comprises 15 residues. From germline, CDR1 is MNHEY and CDR2 SVGEGT. V lost 7 bases, J lost 5 bases, and 7 bases stayed unmatched. CDR3 nucleotides: TGTGCCAGCACCAAAGGACTAGCGGGTGACAATGAGCAGTTCTTC. The encoded protein is CASTKGLAGDNEQFF.

This clonotype was counted ten times or more. V gene TRBV5-5 combines with J gene TRBJ1-5; D not certain. The CDR3 consists of 15 residues. The germline gives CDR1 SGHKS, CDR2 YYEKEE (reference sequence). V gave up 4 bases and J gave up 0 bases, with 11 bases separating them. The CDR3 nucleotides are TGTGCCAGCAGCACCGTAGAGGCTAGCAATCAGCCCCAGCATTTT. Amino acids: CASSTVEASNQPQHF.

This clonotype was observed a handful of times. The rearrangement uses TRBV10-3 and TRBJ2-2, with 8 bases lining up with TRBD2. There are 16 residues in the CDR3. CDR1 is ENHRY and CDR2 is SYGVKD in the germline V gene. V lost 4 bases to trimming and J lost 6 bases; unmatched junction nucleotides: 10. The CDR3 nucleotides read TGTGCCATCAGTGGTCCGGGACTAGGACGCCCCGGGGAGCTGTTTTTT. Translation: CAISGPGLGRPGELFF.

A few counts support this clonotype. The chain combines TRBV4-3 with TRBJ2-1; 9 bases match TRBD2. The CDR3 runs 15 residues. Germline trimming cut 0 bases from V and 3 bases from J; bases unmatched to any gene: 0. CDR1 and CDR2 (germline): LGHNA, YSLEER. This CDR3 reads CASSQEREGYNEQFF. The CDR3 DNA follows: TGCGCCAGCAGCCAAGAGCGGGAGGGCTACAATGAGCAGTTCTTC.

This clonotype was observed a few times. This sequence joins TRBV12-3 or TRBV12-4 and TRBJ2-3, with 9 nucleotides matching TRBD2. The CDR3 has 15 amino acids. V gave up 6 bases and J gave up 6 bases; unmatched junction bases: 10. CDR3 bases: TGTGCCAGCAGCCCCTGGCGGGGGGGTGATGATACGCAGTATTTT. Amino acid sequence: CASSPWRGGDDTQYF.

The chain joins TRBV7-2 to TRBJ2-5; D may be TRBD2 (6 bases). V shed 1 base and J shed 7 bases, with 16 bases lying between them. In germline, CDR1 is SGHTA, CDR2 FQGNSA. The CDR3 is made up of 15 amino acids. The CDR3 nucleotides are TGTGCCAGCAGCTTAGTGAGGCGGGACTTCGGGACCCAGTACTTC. Protein: CASSLVRRDFGTQYF. Filled out from reference TRBV7-2 and TRBJ2-5, the complete variable domain reads GAGVSQSPSNKVTEKGKDVELRCDPISGHTALYWYRQSLGQGLEFLIYFQGNSAPDKSGLPSDRFSAERTGGSVSTLTIQRTQQEDSAVYLCASSLVRRDFGTQYFGPGTRLLVL.